This entry is about one T cell receptor beta chain. Its target is not known. It was with 60 Vbeta and 13 Jbeta primers that the PCR ran. Repertoires were generated with immunoSEQ multiplex PCR, while TCRdb's copy carries only in-frame clones and drops some. The profile shows more than 85,000 clones, around 74% of them singletons. With V trimmed by 3 bases and J by 5 bases, 8 bases remained unmatched. The CDR3 is 15 amino acids. Germline loops: CDR1 MNHNS, CDR2 SASEGT. This specimen belongs to a study of cytomegalovirus exposure and HLA in healthy donors. The overall study: Tens of millions of unique TCRs from HLA-typed donors were held in an early release of data. Study-wide results and caveats: The study put around 180 TCR beta chains on its list as cytomegalovirus-associated.

This rearrangement joins TRBV6-1 to TRBJ2-5; TRBD1 agrees at 8 bases. Sequences were obtained from PBMCs. This sequence originates from a young man in good health and CMV-seropositive. The CDR3 loop is CASSESAGGRETQYF. The CDR3 nucleotides are TGTGCCAGCAGTGAGTCGGCAGGGGGCAGGGAGACCCAGTACTTC.